Listed below are T cell receptor beta chains from one sample, sequenced in a study of radiation and T cells in renal cell carcinoma. Repertoires were generated with immunoSEQ multiplex PCR, while TCRdb's copy carries only in-frame clones and drops some. The table has about 15,000 clones, around three fifths seen once. Sequencing used tumor tissue, obtained from a patient whose treatment included radiotherapy and nephrectomy. These receptors originate from a woman between 65 and 79 years old with renal cell carcinoma. Each CDR3 is given with its conserved first and last residue. Fields, in order: V gene, J gene, clone size, CDR3 protein. Some rows mark clone size as missing; the rest say once, few, many or name a class of expanded clone.

>TRBV2|TRBJ1-2|.
CASSDYGYTF
>TRBV4-1|TRBJ1-5|.
CASSQVLGTGAHQPQHF
>TRBV2|TRBJ2-3|.
CASRAELDTQYF
>TRBV5-1|TRBJ2-5|.
CASGNTQETQYF
>TRBV7-8|TRBJ2-5|.
CASSLGGGQETQYF
>TRBV19|TRBJ2-2|.
CASTQGGFRAGELFF
>TRBV5-1|TRBJ1-4|.
CASRHSKQGASEKLFF
>TRBV7-9|TRBJ2-1|few
CASKRLDAYNEQFF
>TRBV27|TRBJ2-7|few
CASSTGQGQYEQYF
>TRBV6-5|TRBJ1-2|.
CASSAMGGGYGYTF
>TRBV9|TRBJ1-6|.
CASSGDGQGNSPLHF
>TRBV9|TRBJ2-1|.
CASSPSGNEQFF
>TRBV9|TRBJ2-1|.
CASSVDRGRAYNEQFF
>TRBV2|TRBJ2-5|few
CASSEASQETQYF
>TRBV9|TRBJ1-1|.
CASSVGGGGDTEAFF
>TRBV27|TRBJ1-1|.
CASSLRARGTEAFF
>TRBV7-3|TRBJ2-3|.
CASSLIGITDTQYF
>TRBV6-6|TRBJ2-1|.
CASSYSTTAYNEQFF
>TRBV19|TRBJ2-2|.
CASSIDPAGSHRGAVF
>TRBV18|TRBJ2-3|medium-sized
CASSPGTGGSDTQYF
>TRBV6-1|TRBJ2-7|.
CASSEPGTGVEQYF
>TRBV6-1|TRBJ1-2|.
CASSQTILGNYGYTF
>TRBV5-4|TRBJ2-5|.
CASSGLTGGKETQYF
>TRBV6-5|TRBJ1-1|few
CASSYRQGDTEAFF
>TRBV27|TRBJ2-5|.
CASSLSLAGGRETQYF
>TRBV10-3|TRBJ1-3|.
CAIKTDDSGNTIYF
>TRBV2|TRBJ1-1|.
CASNQEGVYTEAFF
>TRBV5-1|TRBJ2-3|many
CASRRLAGAVEDTQYF
>TRBV14|TRBJ1-5|.
CASSQGPDQPQHF
>TRBV12-5|TRBJ1-5|few
CASGLGGLNQPQHF
>TRBV5-4|TRBJ2-1|.
CASSSRDRGNEQFF
>TRBV5-1|TRBJ2-5|.
CASSLGQGTPLETQYF
>TRBV28|TRBJ2-6|many
CASSSGRSSGANVLTF
>TRBV11-2|TRBJ1-5|medium-sized
CASSFPFLGTQSNQPQHF
>TRBV5-1|TRBJ1-1|once
CASSKGQGAMNTEAFF
>TRBV4-1|TRBJ1-2|.
CASSIARDSPYDGYTF
>TRBV6-1|TRBJ2-3|.
CATKTGGRGTDTQYF
>TRBV6-1|TRBJ2-7|few
CASSNRGYEQYF
>TRBV5-4|TRBJ2-7|.
CASSVGGGGYEQYF